Shown below are 11 T cell receptor beta chains from a single sample sequenced in a study of cytomegalovirus exposure and HLA in healthy donors. Researchers ran the PCR with 60 Vbeta and 13 Jbeta primers. TCRdb's table, derived via immunoSEQ multiplex PCR, lists solely in-frame clones and lacks some. The sample carries over 100,000 clones, around nine tenths recorded once. The sample taken for sequencing was PBMCs. The receptors stem from a woman in her thirties in good health and CMV-seronegative.

The chain recombines TRBV27 with TRBJ2-7; 14 positions match TRBD2. Germline lookup yields CDR1 MNHEY and CDR2 SMNVEV (reference sequence). This CDR3 is 16 amino acids long. Germline trimming cut 5 bases from V and 7 bases from J; bases unmatched to any gene: 10. CDR3 nucleotide sequence: TGTGCCAGCAGTCCACACCGACTAGCGGGGGGGCATGAGCAGTACTTC. Amino acid sequence: CASSPHRLAGGHEQYF.

This clone came up a few times. The gene calls are TRBV7-9 and TRBJ2-7; possible D gene TRBD2, 5 bases. The CDR3 extends over 13 amino acids. V shed 8 bases and J shed 2 bases, with 13 bases lying between them. In germline, CDR1 is SEHNR, CDR2 FQNEAQ (reference sequence). The CDR3, as DNA: TGTGCCAGCTGGGAGACTGGGACCTACGAGCAGTACTTC. Translated, it gives CASWETGTYEQYF.

In this sample, this clone turned up once. V is TRBV28 and J is TRBJ1-6, with TRBD1 identical over 8 bases. The J segment lost 7 bases and the V segment lost 4 bases, leaving 6 bases of the junction unmatched. CDR3 length: 15 residues. Germline CDR1 reads MDHEN; CDR2 reads SYDVKM. CDR3 nucleotides: TGTGCCAGCAGTTGGCGTGCAGGGGGCAATTCACCCCTCCACTTT. It translates to CASSWRAGGNSPLHF.

V and J are TRBV5-6 and TRBJ2-1, with TRBD2 identical over 10 bases. This CDR3 region has 18 residues. V was pared by 0 bases and J by 5 bases, with 11 bases of the junction left unmatched. Germline lookup yields CDR1 SGHDT and CDR2 YYEEEE. The CDR3 region is CASSLVRLAGLSNNEQFF. The CDR3 nucleotides read TGTGCCAGCAGCTTGGTGCGACTAGCGGGTCTTTCCAACAATGAGCAGTTCTTC.

V is TRBV5-1 and J is TRBJ2-1; 12 bases align to TRBD2. J gave up 8 bases and V 0 bases, and 6 bases lay outside the gene matches. This CDR3 is 16 amino acids long. The germline CDR1 and CDR2 sequences are SGHRS and YFSETQ. CDR3 sequence reads: CASSLGASGGAHEQFF. Here the CDR3 DNA reads TGCGCCAGCAGCTTGGGGGCTAGCGGGGGGGCCCATGAGCAGTTCTTC.

The chain couples TRBV7-9 to TRBJ1-3; D is unclear. The CDR3 spans 19 residues. Germline lookup yields CDR1 SEHNR and CDR2 FQNEAQ (reference sequence). The germline V and J ends were trimmed by 5 bases and 0 bases, with 23 bases remaining between them. CDR3 loop: CASSPLTEGPLYSGNTIYF. The DNA for the CDR3 is TGTGCCAGCAGCCCCCTCACGGAGGGTCCCTTATACTCTGGAAACACCATATATTTT. The variable domain in full, completed from reference TRBV7-9 and TRBJ1-3, reads DTGVSQNPRHKITKRGQNVTFRCDPISEHNRLYWYRQTLGQGPEFLTYFQNEAQLEKSRLLSDRFSAERPKGSFSTLEIQRTEQGDSAMYLCASSPLTEGPLYSGNTIYFGEGSWLTVV.

The J gene is TRBJ2-5, the V gene TRBV5-4, with D perhaps matching TRBD1 (5 bases). The CDR3 is 16 residues long. V gave up 3 bases and J gave up 4 bases, with 19 bases separating them. The germline V gene has CDR1 SGHNT and CDR2 YYREEE (reference sequence). As DNA, the CDR3 is TGTGCCAGCAGCTCACTATCTGGGGCCAGGGTAGAGACCCAGTACTTC. Its protein product is CASSSLSGARVETQYF.

This clone was observed at least ten times. V gene TRBV4-3 combines with J gene TRBJ1-2, with D possibly TRBD1 on 6 matching bases. The V end was cut by 3 bases, the J end by 4 bases, with 12 bases between. The V gene's germline CDR1 is LGHNA and CDR2 YSLEER. There are 14 residues in the CDR3. CDR3 sequence reads: CASSQNRDTYGYTF. The CDR3, as DNA: TGCGCCAGCAGCCAGAACCGGGACACCTATGGCTACACCTTC.

The V and J genes are TRBV5-1 and TRBJ1-1; unclear D gene. Trimming pared 4 bases from V and 3 bases from J, leaving 4 bases between. CDR1 and CDR2 (germline): SGHRS, YFSETQ. The CDR3 length is 11 residues. CDR3 protein: CASSLDTEAFF. CDR3 coding DNA: TGCGCCAGCAGCCTCGACACTGAAGCTTTCTTT.

The V call is TRBV11-2, the J call TRBJ2-2; 7 nucleotides agree with TRBD2. The CDR3 totals 16 residues. The germline CDR1 and CDR2 sequences are SGHAT and FQNNGV. The V segment lost 5 bases and the J segment 4 bases; nucleotides outside the gene matches: 10. The CDR3, as DNA: TGTGCCAGCAGCGAAGTGTTTGCGGGAGTCACCGGGGAGCTGTTTTTT. Amino acids: CASSEVFAGVTGELFF.

The V gene is TRBV5-1, the J gene TRBJ1-1; the D is unclear. V was shortened by 6 bases and J by 1 base, with 10 bases between the two germline ends. CDR1 SGHRS and CDR2 YFSETQ come from the germline V gene. This CDR3 contains 13 residues. In DNA form, the CDR3 reads TGCGCCAGCATGCGGTCTGAGAACACTGAAGCTTTCTTT. This sequence encodes CASMRSENTEAFF. Variable domain in full (rest from reference TRBV5-1 and TRBJ1-1): KAGVTQTPRYLIKTRGQQVTLSCSPISGHRSVSWYQQTPGQGLQFLFEYFSETQRNKGNFPGRFSGRQFSNSRSEMNVSTLELGDSALYLCASMRSENTEAFFGQGTRLTVV.